This TCR beta chain derives from a study of cytomegalovirus exposure and HLA in healthy donors. The wider study: The 550 to 800 first-cohort repertoires and the 100 to 150 validation repertoires shared the same platform, a later analysis reported. Study-wide results and limits: First-cohort TCR clusters tended to co-occur in the roughly 120 validation repertoires, a later analysis found.

The protocol was immunoSEQ multiplex PCR, while the TCRdb copy is restricted to in-frame clones and leaves out a portion. The sample has roughly 120,000 clones, 88% seen once. In the case of this clone: Its antigen is unidentified.

Germline V lookup: CDR1 MNHNS, CDR2 SASEGT. V dropped 6 bases and J dropped 0; count of bases not matched to a gene: 2. This CDR3 comprises 13 residues. The sequencing input was PBMCs. The V call is TRBV6-1, the J call TRBJ2-7; 7 bases align to TRBD1. The TCR sequence derives from a man between 18 and 35 years old in good health and CMV-seronegative. The CDR3 DNA reads TGTGCCAGCAGCGGACAGGCCTCCTACGAGCAGTACTTC. It is translated as CASSGQASYEQYF.